Detailed here is one TCR beta chain. The antigen is not known. Profiling relied on immunoSEQ multiplex PCR, and the TCRdb table lists in-frame clones only, not all of them. The table includes about 140,000 clones, under 95% detected once. This CDR3 has 14 residues. Germline V gene data show CDR1 as MGHRA and CDR2 as YSYEKL. Trimming cost V 3 bases and J 5 bases; bases outside gene matches: 6. The data were obtained in a study of cytotoxic CD8 clonotypes in ibrutinib-treated CLL. Study as a whole: Following a median about eleven months of treatment, with a range of 6 to 36, response samples were taken. The study's findings and limits: Clonality climbed at ibrutinib response, then dropped toward baseline at progression.

This chain links TRBV4-1 with TRBJ2-5; 7 bases are shared with TRBD1. The sequence was collected from a human donor with chronic lymphocytic leukemia. The specimen comprised PBMCs, sampled after 12 months of ibrutinib treatment. Written as DNA, the CDR3 is TGCGCCAGCAGCCAGACTGACAGGGCTGAGACCCAGTACTTC. Its translation is CASSQTDRAETQYF.